This T cell receptor beta chain was obtained from a study of shared clonotypes between healthy human individuals. For the study at large: Donors had three CD4 naive, three CD4 memory, two CD8 naive and one CD8 memory plate apiece.

Per germline, CDR1 ENHRY and CDR2 SYGVKD. V shed 8 bases, J shed 3 bases, and the junction held 2 bases outside the gene matches. The CDR3 is 13 amino acids. There were no recent acute infections or vaccinations among the donors, who were healthy HIV-negative adults. Sequencing was performed with immunoSEQ multiplex PCR; in TCRdb, only in-frame clones are kept and a portion is missing. Of approximately 710,000 clones in the sample, 90% are singletons; the top ten hold around a third. Sequencing input: memory CD8+ T cells from PBMCs. The subset here: CD45RO+ cells pooled with CCR7-negative TemRA cells. This clonotype was sampled from a man younger than 35 in good health. Some clones in this sample may be carry-over from other donors' samples. This chain joins TRBV10-3 and TRBJ1-3; TRBD1 aligns across 9 bases. DNA for the CDR3: TGTGCCATCGGGGGACAGGGTGGAAACACCATATATTTT. Protein: CAIGGQGGNTIYF.